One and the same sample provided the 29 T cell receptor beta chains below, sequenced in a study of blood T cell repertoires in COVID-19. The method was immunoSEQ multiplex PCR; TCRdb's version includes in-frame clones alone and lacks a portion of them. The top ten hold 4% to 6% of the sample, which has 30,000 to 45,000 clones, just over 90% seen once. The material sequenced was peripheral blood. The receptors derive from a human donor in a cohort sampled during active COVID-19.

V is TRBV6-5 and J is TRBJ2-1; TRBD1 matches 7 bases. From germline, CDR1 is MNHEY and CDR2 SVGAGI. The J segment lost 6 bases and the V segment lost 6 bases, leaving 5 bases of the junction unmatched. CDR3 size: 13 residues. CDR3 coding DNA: TGTGCCAGCAGGAGGACAGGACCCAATGAGCAGTTCTTC. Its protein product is CASRRTGPNEQFF.

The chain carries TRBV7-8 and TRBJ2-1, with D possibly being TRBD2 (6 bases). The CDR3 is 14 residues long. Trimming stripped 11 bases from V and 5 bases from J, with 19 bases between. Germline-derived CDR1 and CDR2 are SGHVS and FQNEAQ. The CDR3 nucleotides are TGTGCCTGCCAGGGCCGGGGGACGGACAATGAGCAGTTCTTC. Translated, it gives CACQGRGTDNEQFF.

The DNA for the CDR3 is TGTGCCAGCAGGGAAACCGACAACAACTATTCACCCCTCCACTTT. Encoded protein: CASRETDNNYSPLHF. The chain uses TRBV2 and TRBJ1-6; D not certain. CDR3 length: 15 residues. With 6 bases removed from V and 8 bases from J, the gap between germline ends came to 17 bases. Germline V CDR1 and CDR2: SNHLY, FYNNEI.

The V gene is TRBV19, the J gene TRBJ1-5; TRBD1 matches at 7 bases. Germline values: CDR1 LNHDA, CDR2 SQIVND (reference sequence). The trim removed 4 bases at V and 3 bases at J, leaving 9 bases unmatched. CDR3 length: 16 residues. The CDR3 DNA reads TGTGCCAGTAGTACCCGGGACAGTATGACCAATCAGCCCCAGCATTTT. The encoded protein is CASSTRDSMTNQPQHF.

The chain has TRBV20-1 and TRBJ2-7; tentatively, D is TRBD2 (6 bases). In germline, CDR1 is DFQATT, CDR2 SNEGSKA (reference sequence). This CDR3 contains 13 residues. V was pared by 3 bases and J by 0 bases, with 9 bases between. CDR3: CSASSGYSYEQYF. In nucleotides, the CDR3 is TGCAGTGCTAGTAGCGGATACTCCTACGAGCAGTACTTC.

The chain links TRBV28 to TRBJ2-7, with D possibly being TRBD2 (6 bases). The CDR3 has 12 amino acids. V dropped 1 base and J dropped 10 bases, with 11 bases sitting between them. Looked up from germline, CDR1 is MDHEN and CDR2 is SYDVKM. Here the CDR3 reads CASSLFGTEQYF. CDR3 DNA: TGTGCCAGCAGTTTATTCGGGACTGAACAGTACTTC.

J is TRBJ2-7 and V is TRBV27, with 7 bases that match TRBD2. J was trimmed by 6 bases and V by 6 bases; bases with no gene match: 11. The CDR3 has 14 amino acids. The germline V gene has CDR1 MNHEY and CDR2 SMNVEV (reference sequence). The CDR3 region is CASRGVASGIEQYF. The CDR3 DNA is TGTGCCAGCAGAGGAGTAGCCAGCGGGATCGAGCAGTACTTC.

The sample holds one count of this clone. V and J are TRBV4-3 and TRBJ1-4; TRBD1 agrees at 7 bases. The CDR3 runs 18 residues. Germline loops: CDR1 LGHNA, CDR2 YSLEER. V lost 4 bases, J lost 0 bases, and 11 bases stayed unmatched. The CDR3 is CASSRGSGRGPTNEKLFF. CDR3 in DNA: TGCGCCAGCAGCCGGGGATCCGGGAGGGGGCCAACTAATGAAAAACTGTTTTTT.

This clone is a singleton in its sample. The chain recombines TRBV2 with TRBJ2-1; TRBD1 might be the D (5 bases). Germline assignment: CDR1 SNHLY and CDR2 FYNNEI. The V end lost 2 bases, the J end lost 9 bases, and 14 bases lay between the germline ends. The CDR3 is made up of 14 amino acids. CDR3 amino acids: CASSERPRVAEQFF. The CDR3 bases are TGTGCCAGCAGTGAAAGGCCCAGGGTGGCTGAGCAGTTCTTC.

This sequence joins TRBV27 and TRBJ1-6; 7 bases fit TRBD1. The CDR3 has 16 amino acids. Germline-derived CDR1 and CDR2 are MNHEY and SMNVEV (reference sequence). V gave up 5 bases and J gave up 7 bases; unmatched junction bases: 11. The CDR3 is CASSPLGTAKNSPLHF. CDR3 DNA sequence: TGTGCCAGCAGTCCCCTAGGGACAGCGAAAAATTCACCCCTCCACTTT.

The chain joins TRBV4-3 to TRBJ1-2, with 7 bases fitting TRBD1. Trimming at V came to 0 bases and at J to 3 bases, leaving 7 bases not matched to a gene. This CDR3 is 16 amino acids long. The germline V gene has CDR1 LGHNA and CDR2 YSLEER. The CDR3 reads CASSQDPRGVDYGYTF. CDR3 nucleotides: TGCGCCAGCAGCCAAGATCCCAGGGGGGTTGACTATGGCTACACCTTC.

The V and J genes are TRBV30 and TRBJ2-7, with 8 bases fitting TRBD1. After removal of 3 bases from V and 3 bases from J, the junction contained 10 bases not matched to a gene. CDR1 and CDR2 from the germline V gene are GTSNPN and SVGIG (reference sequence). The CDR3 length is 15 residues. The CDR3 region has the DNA TGTGCCTGGAGGCCAAGGGACAGGCCTTACTACGAGCAGTACTTC. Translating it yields CAWRPRDRPYYEQYF. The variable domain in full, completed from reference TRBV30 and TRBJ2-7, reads SQTIHQWPATLVQPVGSPLSLECTVEGTSNPNLYWYRQAAGRGLQLLFYSVGIGQISSEVPQNLSASRPQDRQFILSSKKLLLSDSGFYLCAWRPRDRPYYEQYFGPGTRLTVT.

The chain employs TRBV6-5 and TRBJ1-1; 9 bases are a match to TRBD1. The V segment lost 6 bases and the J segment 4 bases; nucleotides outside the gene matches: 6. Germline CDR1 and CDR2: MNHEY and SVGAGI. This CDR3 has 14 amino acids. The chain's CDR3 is CASSRDRGTTEAFF. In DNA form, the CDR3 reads TGTGCCAGCAGCCGAGACAGGGGGACCACTGAAGCTTTCTTT.

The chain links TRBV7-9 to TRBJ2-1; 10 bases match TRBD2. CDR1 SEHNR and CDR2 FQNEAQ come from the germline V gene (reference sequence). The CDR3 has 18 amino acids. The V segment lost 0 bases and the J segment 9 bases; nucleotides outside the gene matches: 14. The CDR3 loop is CASSLAIASGSLGGEQFF. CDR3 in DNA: TGTGCCAGCAGCTTAGCGATCGCTAGCGGGAGCCTGGGGGGTGAGCAGTTCTTC. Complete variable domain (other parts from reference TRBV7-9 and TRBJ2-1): DTGVSQNPRHKITKRGQNVTFRCDPISEHNRLYWYRQTLGQGPEFLTYFQNEAQLEKSRLLSDRFSAERPKGSFSTLEIQRTEQGDSAMYLCASSLAIASGSLGGEQFFGPGTRLTVL.

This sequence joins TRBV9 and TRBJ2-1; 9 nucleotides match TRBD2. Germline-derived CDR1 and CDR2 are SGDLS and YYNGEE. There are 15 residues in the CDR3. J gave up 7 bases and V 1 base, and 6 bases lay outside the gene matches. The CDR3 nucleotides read TGTGCCAGCAGCGTATATCCTAGCGGGAAGAATGAGCAGTTCTTC. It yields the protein CASSVYPSGKNEQFF.

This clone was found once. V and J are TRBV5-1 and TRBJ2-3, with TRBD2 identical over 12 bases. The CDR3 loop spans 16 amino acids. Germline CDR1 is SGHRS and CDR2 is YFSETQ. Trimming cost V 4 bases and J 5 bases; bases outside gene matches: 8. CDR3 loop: CASSLGLAGREDTQYF. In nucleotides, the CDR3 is TGCGCCAGCAGCCTTGGACTAGCGGGACGTGAAGATACGCAGTATTTT.

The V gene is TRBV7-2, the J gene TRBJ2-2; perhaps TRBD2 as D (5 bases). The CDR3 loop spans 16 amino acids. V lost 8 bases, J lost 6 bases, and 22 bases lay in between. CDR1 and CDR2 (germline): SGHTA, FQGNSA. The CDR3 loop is CASARRVLSLPGELFF. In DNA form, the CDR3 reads TGTGCCAGCGCCCGGCGGGTACTATCGCTACCCGGGGAGCTGTTTTTT. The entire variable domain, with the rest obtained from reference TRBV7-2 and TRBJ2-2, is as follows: GAGVSQSPSNKVTEKGKDVELRCDPISGHTALYWYRQSLGQGLEFLIYFQGNSAPDKSGLPSDRFSAERTGGSVSTLTIQRTQQEDSAVYLCASARRVLSLPGELFFGEGSRLTVL.

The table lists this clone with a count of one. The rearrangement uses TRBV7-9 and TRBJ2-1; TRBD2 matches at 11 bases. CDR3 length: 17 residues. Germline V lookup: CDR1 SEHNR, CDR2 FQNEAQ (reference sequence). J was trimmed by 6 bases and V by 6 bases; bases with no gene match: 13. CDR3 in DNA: TGTGCCAGCAGTTACTTTAGGCGACTAGCGGGAAGCAATGAGCAGTTCTTC. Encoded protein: CASSYFRRLAGSNEQFF.

The CDR3 bases are TGTGCCAGCAACGCCCAGGAGGGATCCTTCTTAGGCTACACCTTC. Protein product: CASNAQEGSFLGYTF. V usage is TRBV9 and J usage is TRBJ1-2, with no clear D. Trimming cost V 6 bases and J 8 bases, with 23 bases left between them. Germline lookup yields CDR1 SGDLS and CDR2 YYNGEE. This CDR3 is 15 amino acids long.

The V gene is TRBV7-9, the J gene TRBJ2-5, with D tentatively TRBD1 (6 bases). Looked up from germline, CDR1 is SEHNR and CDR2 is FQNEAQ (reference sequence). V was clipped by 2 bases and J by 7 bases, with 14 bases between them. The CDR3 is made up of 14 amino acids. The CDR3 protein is CASSLTMDSLTQYF. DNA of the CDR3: TGTGCCAGCAGCTTAACCATGGACAGTCTGACCCAGTACTTC.

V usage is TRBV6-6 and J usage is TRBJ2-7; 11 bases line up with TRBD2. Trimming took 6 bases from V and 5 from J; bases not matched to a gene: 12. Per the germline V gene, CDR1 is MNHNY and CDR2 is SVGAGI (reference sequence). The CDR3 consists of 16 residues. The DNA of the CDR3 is TGTGCCAGCAGCATCAAAACTAGCGGGAGAGCCGACGAGCAGTACTTC. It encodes CASSIKTSGRADEQYF.

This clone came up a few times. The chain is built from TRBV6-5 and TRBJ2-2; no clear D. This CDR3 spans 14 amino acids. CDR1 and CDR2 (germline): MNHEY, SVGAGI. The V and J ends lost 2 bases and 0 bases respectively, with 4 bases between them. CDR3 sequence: CASSYAPNTGELFF. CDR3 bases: TGTGCCAGCAGTTACGCGCCGAACACCGGGGAGCTGTTTTTT.

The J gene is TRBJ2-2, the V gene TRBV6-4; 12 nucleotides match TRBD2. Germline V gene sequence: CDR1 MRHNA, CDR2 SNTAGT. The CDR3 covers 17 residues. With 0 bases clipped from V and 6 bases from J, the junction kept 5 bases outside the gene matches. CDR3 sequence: CASSDSRLAGVPGELFF. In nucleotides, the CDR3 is TGTGCCAGCAGTGACTCGCGACTAGCGGGAGTCCCCGGGGAGCTGTTTTTT.

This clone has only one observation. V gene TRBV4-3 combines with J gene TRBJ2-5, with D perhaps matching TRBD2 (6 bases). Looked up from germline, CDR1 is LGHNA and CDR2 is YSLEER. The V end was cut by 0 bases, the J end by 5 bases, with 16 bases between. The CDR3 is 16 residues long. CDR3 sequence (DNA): TGCGCCAGCAGCCAAGAGGCCGCACCGGGGGATGAGACCCAGTACTTC. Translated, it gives CASSQEAAPGDETQYF.

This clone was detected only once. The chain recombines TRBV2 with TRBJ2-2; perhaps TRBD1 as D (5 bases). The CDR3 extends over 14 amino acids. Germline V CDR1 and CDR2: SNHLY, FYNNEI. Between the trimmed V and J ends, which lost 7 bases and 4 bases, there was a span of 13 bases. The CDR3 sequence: CASTVTDVTGELFF. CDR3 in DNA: TGTGCCAGCACCGTGACAGATGTCACCGGGGAGCTGTTTTTT.

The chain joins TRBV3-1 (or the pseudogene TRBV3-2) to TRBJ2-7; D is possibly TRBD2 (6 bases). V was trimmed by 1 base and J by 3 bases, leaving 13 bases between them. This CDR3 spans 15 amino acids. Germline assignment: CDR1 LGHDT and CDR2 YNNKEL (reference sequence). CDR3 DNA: TGTGCCAGCAGCCAAGTTCCGGGGGTAATCTACGAGCAGTACTTC. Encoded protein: CASSQVPGVIYEQYF.

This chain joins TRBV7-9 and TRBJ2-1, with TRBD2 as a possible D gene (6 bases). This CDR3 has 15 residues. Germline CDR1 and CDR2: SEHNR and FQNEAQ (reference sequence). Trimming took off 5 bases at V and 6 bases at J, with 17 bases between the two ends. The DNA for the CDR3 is TGTGCCAGCAGCCCCCCGGGAGCCCGGGGCAATGAGCAGTTCTTC. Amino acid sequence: CASSPPGARGNEQFF.

CDR3 DNA sequence: TGTGCCAGCAGTATGGGGACAGGGGGCCGGCAGCCCCAGCATTTT. Translated, it gives CASSMGTGGRQPQHF. This chain joins TRBV27 and TRBJ1-5; TRBD1 aligns across 12 bases. J was trimmed by 7 bases and V by 5 bases; bases with no gene match: 6. The CDR3 has 15 amino acids. Germline CDR1 reads MNHEY; CDR2 reads SMNVEV (reference sequence).

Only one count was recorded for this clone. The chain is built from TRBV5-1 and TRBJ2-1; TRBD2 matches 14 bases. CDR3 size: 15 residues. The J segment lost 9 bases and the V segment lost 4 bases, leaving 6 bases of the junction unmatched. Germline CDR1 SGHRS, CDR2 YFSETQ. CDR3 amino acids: CASSPGLAGDAEQFF. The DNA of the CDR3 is TGCGCCAGCAGCCCGGGACTAGCGGGAGATGCTGAGCAGTTCTTC.